The 18 T cell receptor beta chains in this list originate from one sample, sequenced in a study of blood T cell repertoires in COVID-19. This table comes from immunoSEQ multiplex PCR, and its TCRdb copy is limited to in-frame clones, with some not included. The sample contains approximately 150,000 clones, 89% of which appear only once. Material: peripheral blood. The receptors originated from a human donor in a cohort sampled during active COVID-19.

The chain carries TRBV7-2 and TRBJ1-1; 8 bases are a match to TRBD1. Trimming took 4 bases from V and 4 from J; bases not matched to a gene: 5. Looked up from germline, CDR1 is SGHTA and CDR2 is FQGNSA. CDR3 size: 14 residues. The CDR3 here is CASSSGQAFTEAFF. CDR3 nucleotides: TGTGCCAGCAGCTCGGGACAGGCATTCACTGAAGCTTTCTTT.

This chain connects TRBV11-3 to TRBJ2-7, with TRBD1 matching over 9 bases. Germline lookup yields CDR1 SGHNT and CDR2 YENEEA. The CDR3 extends over 14 amino acids. V gave up 1 base and J gave up 4 bases; unmatched junction bases: 2. This CDR3 reads CASSLGGQGYEQYF. Written as DNA, the CDR3 is TGTGCCAGCAGCTTAGGGGGACAGGGTTACGAGCAGTACTTC.

This chain joins TRBV15 and TRBJ1-1, with D possibly being TRBD1 (6 bases). The CDR3 spans 14 residues. Trimming removed 5 bases from V and 0 bases from J, with 10 bases in between. Looked up from germline, CDR1 is LNHNV and CDR2 is YYDKDF (reference sequence). The DNA of the CDR3 is TGTGCCACCAGCGGGGACACCATGAACACTGAAGCTTTCTTT. Translating it yields CATSGDTMNTEAFF.

This clone occurred a few times. V is TRBV5-1 and J is TRBJ2-5, with D perhaps matching TRBD1 (6 bases). Germline CDR1 is SGHRS and CDR2 is YFSETQ. The CDR3 loop spans 14 amino acids. V was clipped by 2 bases and J by 5 bases, with 13 bases between them. The CDR3 DNA sequence: TGCGCCAGCAGCTTACAGGGTTCGGGTGAGACCCAGTACTTC. Protein: CASSLQGSGETQYF.

Only a few counts were recorded for this clone. The chain recombines TRBV6-6 with TRBJ1-5, with a tentative D call TRBD1 (5 bases). Germline CDR1 MNHNY, CDR2 SVGAGI (reference sequence). Trimming cost V 6 bases and J 10 bases, with 19 bases left between them. There are 14 residues in the CDR3. For the CDR3, the DNA is TGTGCCAGCAGCTTGATGACAGCAATTACCCCCCAGCATTTT. Protein: CASSLMTAITPQHF.

CDR3 in DNA: TGTGCCAGCAGTCTAACTAGCAAAGAGACCCAGTACTTC. Translated, it gives CASSLTSKETQYF. The J gene is TRBJ2-5, the V gene TRBV3-1 (or the pseudogene TRBV3-2); a weak D match, TRBD2 (6 bases). The CDR3 is 13 amino acids. Germline CDR1 LGHDT, CDR2 YNNKEL (reference sequence). V gave up 6 bases and J gave up 3 bases, with 11 bases separating them.

The chain links TRBV5-1 to TRBJ2-3, with 7 bases aligning to TRBD1. This CDR3 is built from 13 residues. The germline gives CDR1 SGHRS, CDR2 YFSETQ. V was clipped by 6 bases and J by 0 bases; unmatched bases: 1. The CDR3 nucleotides read TGCGCCAGCACCAGGGGGAGCACAGATACGCAGTATTTT. It yields the protein CASTRGSTDTQYF.

This clone was observed once. The V gene is TRBV19, the J gene TRBJ1-5; tentatively, D is TRBD1 (6 bases). The CDR3 contains 13 residues. The V gene lost 4 bases and the J gene lost 6 bases, with 10 bases spanning the gap. Per the germline V gene, CDR1 is LNHDA and CDR2 is SQIVND (reference sequence). CDR3 amino acids: CASSNRAAQPQHF. In nucleotides, the CDR3 is TGTGCCAGTAGTAACAGGGCAGCTCAGCCCCAGCATTTT.

The gene calls are TRBV6-1 and TRBJ2-7; D remains unclear. This CDR3 comprises 15 residues. V was pared by 1 base and J by 0 bases, with 10 bases between. Per germline, CDR1 MNHNS and CDR2 SASEGT. The CDR3 DNA reads as TGTGCCAGCAGTGAAGTGTCAGAAAGCTCCTACGAGCAGTACTTC. Its translation is CASSEVSESSYEQYF.

The chain joins TRBV2 to TRBJ1-1, with D perhaps TRBD1 (5 bases). Germline V lookup: CDR1 SNHLY, CDR2 FYNNEI. V was shortened by 7 bases and J by 4 bases, with 19 bases between the two germline ends. CDR3 length equals 15 residues. CDR3 residues: CASTTARAGGTEAFF. DNA of the CDR3: TGTGCCAGCACCACGGCAAGGGCCGGGGGCACTGAAGCTTTCTTT.

The chain employs TRBV25-1 and TRBJ1-2; possibly TRBD1 for D (6 bases). CDR3 length equals 15 residues. CDR1 and CDR2 from the germline V gene are MGHDK and SYGVNS. The ends were cut back, 6 bases at V and 8 bases at J, with 22 bases in the middle. Written as DNA, the CDR3 is TGTGCCAGCAGAAACTCTACAGGGATGGGGTACGGCTACACCTTC. As protein: CASRNSTGMGYGYTF.

This clone was seen just once. The rearrangement links TRBV7-2 to TRBJ1-1; D gene uncertain. The ends were cut back, 4 bases at V and 2 bases at J, with 8 bases in the middle. Germline values: CDR1 SGHTA, CDR2 FQGNSA. The CDR3 extends over 13 amino acids. This CDR3 is CASSSQINTEAFF. CDR3 nucleotide sequence: TGTGCCAGCAGCTCACAGATTAACACTGAAGCTTTCTTT.

The chain has TRBV9 and TRBJ2-5, with 9 bases fitting TRBD1. The CDR3 extends over 15 amino acids. After removal of 3 bases from V and 5 bases from J, the junction contained 8 bases not matched to a gene. From germline, CDR1 is SGDLS and CDR2 YYNGEE. The CDR3 DNA reads as TGTGCCAGCAGCGGCGACAGGGGGTCGTGGGAGACCCAGTACTTC. Translation gives CASSGDRGSWETQYF.

The chain links TRBV25-1 to TRBJ1-3, with D tentatively TRBD1 (5 bases). This CDR3 spans 15 amino acids. Trimming took off 8 bases at V and 2 bases at J, with 16 bases between the two ends. Germline CDR1 is MGHDK and CDR2 is SYGVNS. Here the CDR3 reads CASQTGRGTGNTIYF. CDR3 sequence (DNA): TGTGCCAGCCAAACCGGCCGGGGGACTGGAAACACCATATATTTT. The complete variable domain, with remaining parts taken from reference TRBV25-1 and TRBJ1-3, reads EADIYQTPRYLVIGTGKKITLECSQTMGHDKMYWYQQDPGMELHLIHYSYGVNSTEKGDLSSESTVSRIRTEHFPLTLESARPSHTSQYLCASQTGRGTGNTIYFGEGSWLTVV.

The chain employs TRBV13 and TRBJ2-1; 9 nucleotides align to TRBD1. The CDR3 extends over 15 amino acids. Losses at the gene ends were 4 bases for V and 4 bases for J; bases not matched to a gene: 5. The germline V gene encodes CDR1 PRHDT and CDR2 FYEKMQ (reference sequence). The CDR3, as DNA: TGTGCCAGCAGCTACGACAGGGGGGGGTACAATGAGCAGTTCTTC. Translated, it gives CASSYDRGGYNEQFF.

The chain combines TRBV7-9 with TRBJ1-5; the match to TRBD1 covers 11 bases. This CDR3 has 15 amino acids. Trimming took 4 bases from V and 4 from J; bases not matched to a gene: 3. CDR1 is SEHNR and CDR2 is FQNEAQ in the germline V gene (reference sequence). CDR3 sequence: CASSSGQGANQPQHF. The CDR3 coding sequence is TGTGCCAGCAGCTCAGGACAGGGGGCGAATCAGCCCCAGCATTTT.

The genes are TRBV5-6 and TRBJ2-5; 7 bases fit TRBD2. CDR1 and CDR2 from the germline V gene are SGHDT and YYEEEE. Trimming cost V 3 bases and J 1 base; bases outside gene matches: 12. CDR3 length: 17 residues. CDR3 loop: CASSSSGVAGTQETQYF. Here the CDR3 DNA reads TGTGCCAGCAGCTCCTCCGGGGTAGCGGGTACCCAAGAGACCCAGTACTTC.

This chain uses TRBV5-1 with TRBJ1-4; 7 bases match TRBD1. This CDR3 has 14 amino acids. The germline V gene has CDR1 SGHRS and CDR2 YFSETQ. J gave up 6 bases and V 5 bases, and 7 bases lay outside the gene matches. CDR3 sequence (DNA): TGCGCCAGCAGGACAGGGTCAGGGGATGAAAAACTGTTTTTT. Translating gives CASRTGSGDEKLFF.